This TCR beta chain was recorded in a study of blood T cell repertoires in COVID-19 (dated by TCRdb to about 2020). Context from the whole study: Collaborator samples came from the United States, Italy and Spain and covered acute and convalescent phases of COVID-19. Sample metadata almost always included a de-identified subject ID, COVID-19 status, age in years and sex. Samples came from the ongoing ImmuneRACE study (first 160 participants) plus 1,254 subjects from 6 global collaborators. Subjects who had been exposed to COVID-19, were actively infected with it, or had recovered from it provided the deeply sampled blood TCRbeta repertoires that made up the dataset. The repertoires were made available in a free public database intended to serve as a resource for research on the immune response to SARS-CoV-2. The prospective study material was composed of cDNA or gDNA derived from T cells, B-cell-depleted T cells, or PBMCs. Where available, HLA class I and class II types were taken from metadata supplied by the sample provider and were not determined by assay-based typing. On the study overall, not on this receptor specifically: The quantity of clinical and demographic metadata differed by source and by participant and was supplied without curation.

The CDR3 measures 11 amino acids from cysteine to phenylalanine. The kept DNA is CDR3 alone, 33 bases in frame from the first base. Deletion took 4 bases off V and 9 bases off J, with a span of 8 bases between the germline ends. In the germline V gene, CDR1 corresponds to SGDLS and CDR2 to YYNGEE. Turning to this clone: Its antigen is currently not known. No quality values exist for individual bases; no much larger clone is one base distant.

TCRbeta CDR3 regions were amplified from genomic DNA using the immunoSEQ Assay, a bias-controlled multiplex PCR. On the authors' methods: Within the assay, amplification of reference gene primers was used to estimate how many nucleated cells each sample contained. To quantify the absolute abundance of each unique TCRbeta CDR3 rearrangement, sequence reads were collapsed and filtered. For each sample, productive Simpson clonality was calculated as the square root of Simpson's diversity index over productive rearrangements. In TCRdb, the immuneACCESS table is reduced to in-frame sequences with V and J assigned. These tables do not hold every clone; where another copy was compared, an unresolved V gene accounts for under half, and the others remain unexplained. V and J calls and clone size are those listed in that table; D and trimming were worked out from the DNA. The sample profile shows about 90,000 clones; around four fifths of them were found once. Around 3.3% of the sample is taken by the ten largest.

The collaborating institutions used their own protocols to collect whole blood in K2EDTA tubes. For TCRbeta analysis, collaborators shipped samples in one of three forms: frozen whole blood, isolated PBMCs, or DNA extracted from either of those sample types. The TCR sequence derives from a man aged 45-65 years with acute or convalescent COVID-19. The chain employs TRBV9 and TRBJ2-1; confidence is insufficient to name the D gene. The sequencing sample was made of peripheral blood. The sequenced DNA: TGTGCCAGCAGCCTATATTCTGAGCAGTTCTTC. Translated, this gives CASSLYSEQFF.